This TCR beta chain was captured in a study of blood T cell repertoires in COVID-19. CDR1 and CDR2 (germline): MGHRA, YSYEKL. Trimming took off 2 bases at V and 1 base at J, with 14 bases between the two ends. CDR3 size: 16 residues. Clones were read by immunoSEQ multiplex PCR, and TCRdb kept only the in-frame ones, dropping some. The top ten hold about 2.1% of the sample, which has some 240,000 clones, nearly 90% seen once. The V and J genes are TRBV4-1 and TRBJ1-1; no definite D call. Source material: peripheral blood. This clonotype originated in a woman aged 60-75 years with COVID-19, enrolled during active disease. This chain's CDR3 is CASSQLTIRGNTEAFF. DNA for the CDR3: TGCGCCAGCAGCCAACTTACAATACGGGGGAACACTGAAGCTTTCTTT.